Following are 22 T cell receptor beta chains from one sample sequenced in a study of blood T cell repertoires in COVID-19. Using immunoSEQ multiplex PCR, the repertoire was profiled, and TCRdb retains in-frame clones only, with some absent. This table has 200,000 to 250,000 clones, roughly 85% appearing once. The sample was peripheral blood. These receptors were collected from a man aged 30 to 39 who had recovered from COVID-19.

V is TRBV9 and J is TRBJ1-2; 7 nucleotides match TRBD1. This CDR3 contains 15 residues. After removal of 4 bases from V and 4 bases from J, the junction contained 10 bases not matched to a gene. Germline V gives CDR1 SGDLS, CDR2 YYNGEE. The CDR3 is CASSPPPGTVYGYTF. The CDR3 nucleotides read TGTGCCAGCAGCCCACCCCCCGGGACAGTCTATGGCTACACCTTC. Looking up the rest from reference TRBV9 and TRBJ1-2 gives the full variable domain: DSGVTQTPKHLITATGQRVTLRCSPRSGDLSVYWYQQSLDQGLQFLIQYYNGEERAKGNILERFSAQQFPDLHSELNLSSLELGDSALYFCASSPPPGTVYGYTFGSGTRLTVV.

V and J are TRBV7-8 and TRBJ1-3; 8 bases fit TRBD1. The CDR3 has 14 residues. CDR1 is SGHVS and CDR2 is FQNEAQ in the germline V gene. With V trimmed by 5 bases and J by 4 bases, 4 bases remained unmatched. The CDR3: CASSGQGAGNTIYF. The CDR3 DNA reads TGTGCCAGCAGCGGACAGGGTGCGGGAAACACCATATATTTT.

The rearrangement links TRBV11-2 to TRBJ1-1; 9 nucleotides align to TRBD1. Per germline, CDR1 SGHAT and CDR2 FQNNGV. The V segment lost 5 bases and the J segment 2 bases; nucleotides outside the gene matches: 15. CDR3 length equals 18 residues. The CDR3 DNA sequence: TGTGCCAGCAGCATCAGAGGGGGACAGGGTAGGTTTAACACTGAAGCTTTCTTT. It encodes CASSIRGGQGRFNTEAFF.

V usage is TRBV15 and J usage is TRBJ1-1; D not certain. The CDR3 spans 14 residues. CDR1 and CDR2 from the germline V gene are LNHNV and YYDKDF (reference sequence). The ends were cut back, 0 bases at V and 2 bases at J, with 7 bases in the middle. The CDR3 protein is CATSREGRNTEAFF. CDR3 nucleotide sequence: TGTGCCACCAGCAGAGAAGGGAGAAACACTGAAGCTTTCTTT.

V usage is TRBV18 and J usage is TRBJ2-4; 7 bases align to TRBD1. Trimming at V came to 0 bases and at J to 0 bases, leaving 11 bases not matched to a gene. The CDR3 totals 19 residues. Germline lookup yields CDR1 KGHSH and CDR2 LQKENI. The CDR3 coding sequence is TGTGCCAGCTCACCACCAGGGGGCTCCTTCCTACTAGCCAAAAACATTCAGTACTTC. The encoded protein is CASSPPGGSFLLAKNIQYF.

The rearrangement uses TRBV27 and TRBJ2-1, with TRBD1 identical over 10 bases. The CDR3 contains 18 residues. Germline CDR1 and CDR2: MNHEY and SMNVEV (reference sequence). J lost 2 bases, V lost 5 bases, and 12 bases had no gene match. CDR3 DNA: TGTGCCAGCAGTCCTCCCCCCGGGACAGGGGTAGCCTACAATGAGCAGTTCTTC. This encodes CASSPPPGTGVAYNEQFF.

The V call is TRBV6-5, the J call TRBJ1-2, with D uncertain. This CDR3 comprises 14 residues. The V end was cut by 4 bases, the J end by 4 bases, with 13 bases between. Germline loops: CDR1 MNHEY, CDR2 SVGAGI. The chain's CDR3 is CASSFYPPSYGYTF. The CDR3 DNA reads as TGTGCCAGCAGTTTCTACCCTCCAAGCTATGGCTACACCTTC.

The CDR3 here is CASSLPLGSGYNEQFF. The CDR3 bases are TGTGCCAGCAGCTTACCACTTGGGTCAGGGTACAATGAGCAGTTCTTC. The V and J genes are TRBV7-2 and TRBJ2-1; D possibly corresponds to TRBD1 (5 bases). V was trimmed by 2 bases and J by 4 bases, leaving 15 bases between them. The germline gives CDR1 SGHTA, CDR2 FQGNSA. CDR3 length equals 16 residues.

The chain links TRBV19 to TRBJ2-5; 7 bases are a match to TRBD1. Germline assignment: CDR1 LNHDA and CDR2 SQIVND (reference sequence). The CDR3 length is 14 residues. Germline trimming cut 8 bases from V and 1 base from J; bases unmatched to any gene: 7. CDR3 region: CASAETGIQETQYF. In DNA, the CDR3 is TGTGCCAGTGCCGAGACAGGGATCCAAGAGACCCAGTACTTC.

The chain has TRBV5-6 and TRBJ1-1; 7 bases fit TRBD1. V shed 4 bases, J shed 8 bases, and the junction held 5 bases outside the gene matches. The germline gives CDR1 SGHDT, CDR2 YYEEEE. The CDR3 spans 12 residues. The CDR3 spells CASSQMDREAFF. In DNA form, the CDR3 reads TGTGCCAGCAGCCAAATGGACAGGGAAGCTTTCTTT.

The chain joins TRBV27 to TRBJ2-7; 9 nucleotides line up with TRBD1. CDR1 is MNHEY and CDR2 is SMNVEV in the germline V gene (reference sequence). The ends lost 4 bases at V and 0 bases at J; junction bases unmatched: 7. The CDR3 has 16 residues. The DNA of the CDR3 is TGTGCCAGCAGTTCCGGCGGGACAGGGACCTCCTACGAGCAGTACTTC. It specifies CASSSGGTGTSYEQYF.

The chain recombines TRBV5-1 with TRBJ2-1; D not resolved. Germline values: CDR1 SGHRS, CDR2 YFSETQ. V lost 0 bases, J lost 2 bases, and 6 bases lay in between. The CDR3 is made up of 14 amino acids. CDR3 DNA: TGCGCCAGCAGCTTGGACGCGACCTACAATGAGCAGTTCTTC. Protein: CASSLDATYNEQFF.

The chain couples TRBV6-6 to TRBJ1-5, with a tentative D call TRBD1 (6 bases). V lost 7 bases and J 5 bases, leaving 6 bases between the germline ends. CDR3 length: 11 amino acids. Per germline, CDR1 MNHNY and CDR2 SVGAGI (reference sequence). The CDR3 region has the DNA TGTGCCAGCAACAGGGATCAGCCCCAGCATTTT. Protein product: CASNRDQPQHF.

This chain joins TRBV11-3 and TRBJ2-2, with D maybe TRBD1 (5 bases). Per the germline V gene, CDR1 is SGHNT and CDR2 is YENEEA. Between the trimmed V and J ends, which lost 3 bases and 6 bases, there was a span of 14 bases. The CDR3 is made up of 15 amino acids. The CDR3 sequence: CASSFRSRVPGELFF. The CDR3 DNA reads as TGTGCCAGCAGCTTTAGGTCCAGGGTTCCCGGGGAGCTGTTTTTT.

This rearrangement joins TRBV2 to TRBJ2-4; weak D call: TRBD1 (6 bases). Trimming cost V 6 bases and J 1 base, with 10 bases left between them. This CDR3 comprises 14 residues. Looked up from germline, CDR1 is SNHLY and CDR2 is FYNNEI. For the CDR3, the DNA is TGTGCCAGCAGCGCTACAGGGGCCAAAAACATTCAGTACTTC. It encodes CASSATGAKNIQYF.

Remarks on this clone: Other nucleotide sequences from this sample produce the same CDR3. The chain employs TRBV4-2 and TRBJ2-7; D is unresolved. The V end lost 0 bases, the J end lost 4 bases, and 7 bases lay between the germline ends. This CDR3 has 13 amino acids. CDR1 and CDR2 (germline): LGHNA, YNFKEQ. The DNA of the CDR3 is TGTGCCAGCAGCCAAGATCGTGCGTACGAGCAGTACTTC. This gives the protein CASSQDRAYEQYF.

The chain uses TRBV25-1 and TRBJ1-3, with 7 bases that match TRBD1. Germline V gene data show CDR1 as MGHDK and CDR2 as SYGVNS. V gave up 4 bases and J gave up 2 bases; unmatched junction bases: 2. This CDR3 region has 14 residues. CDR3 loop: CASSVTGAGNTIYF. The CDR3 DNA follows: TGTGCCAGCAGTGTTACAGGGGCTGGAAACACCATATATTTT.

The chain's CDR3 is CASSFQGRGNQPQHF. CDR3 bases: TGTGCCAGCAGCTTCCAGGGTAGGGGCAATCAGCCCCAGCATTTT. The chain combines TRBV7-2 with TRBJ1-5; possible D gene TRBD1, 5 bases. Germline CDR1 SGHTA, CDR2 FQGNSA. The CDR3 has 15 amino acids. V was shortened by 3 bases and J by 2 bases, with 11 bases between the two germline ends.

The chain joins TRBV5-5 to TRBJ1-1; TRBD1 might be the D (5 bases). Per germline, CDR1 SGHKS and CDR2 YYEKEE (reference sequence). V lost 4 bases to trimming and J lost 1 base, with 14 bases between them. There are 15 residues in the CDR3. This CDR3 reads CASSPGLFANTEAFF. The CDR3, as DNA: TGTGCCAGCAGCCCGGGACTTTTCGCGAACACTGAAGCTTTCTTT.

The chain is built from TRBV11-2 and TRBJ1-6, with D uncertain. V was clipped by 2 bases and J by 5 bases, with 10 bases between them. CDR1 is SGHAT, CDR2 FQNNGV, per germline. CDR3 length: 15 amino acids. CDR3 in amino acids: CASSLRPRDNSPLHF. For the CDR3, the DNA is TGTGCCAGCAGCTTACGACCGAGGGATAATTCACCCCTCCACTTT.

V and J are TRBV29-1 and TRBJ2-7; unclear D gene. Trimming left V 4 bases short and J 2 bases short, with 12 bases between. The CDR3 extends over 13 amino acids. CDR1 and CDR2 (germline): SQVTM, ANQGSEA. The CDR3 loop reads CSVADTGTYEQYF. The CDR3 region has the DNA TGCAGCGTTGCTGACACCGGAACCTACGAGCAGTACTTC.

This clone was found once. CDR3 in DNA: TGTGCCAGCAGCTACCTCGGTTACAATGAGCAGTTCTTC. As protein: CASSYLGYNEQFF. The V and J genes are TRBV13 and TRBJ2-1, with D unclear. V lost 4 bases, J lost 4 bases, and 8 bases lay in between. The CDR3 contains 13 residues. The germline CDR1 and CDR2 sequences are PRHDT and FYEKMQ (reference sequence).